These 30 T cell receptor beta chains originate from one sample sequenced in a study of blood T cell repertoires in COVID-19. The protocol was immunoSEQ multiplex PCR, while the TCRdb copy is restricted to in-frame clones and leaves out a portion. This sample has roughly 200,000 clones, with approximately 85% found just once. Source material: PBMCs or T cells enriched from blood (not recorded which). These TCRs come from a man aged 40-50 years with acute COVID-19.

V and J are TRBV5-1 and TRBJ2-1; tentatively, D is TRBD2 (6 bases). Deletions cut 1 base from V and 15 bases from J, with 14 bases between. Germline loops: CDR1 SGHRS, CDR2 YFSETQ. The CDR3 is made up of 12 amino acids. The CDR3 protein is CASSLSLEGLFF. Here the CDR3 DNA reads TGCGCCAGCAGCTTGAGTTTGGAGGGGTTGTTCTTC. The full variable domain, its missing parts supplied by reference TRBV5-1 and TRBJ2-1, is KAGVTQTPRYLIKTRGQQVTLSCSPISGHRSVSWYQQTPGQGLQFLFEYFSETQRNKGNFPGRFSGRQFSNSRSEMNVSTLELGDSALYLCASSLSLEGLFFGPGTRLTVL.

This rearrangement joins TRBV9 to TRBJ2-5; 12 bases map to TRBD1. V shed 3 bases, J shed 2 bases, and the junction held 5 bases outside the gene matches. From germline, CDR1 is SGDLS and CDR2 YYNGEE. CDR3 length: 16 residues. Here the CDR3 reads CASSAGTGGLQETQYF. The CDR3 bases are TGTGCCAGCAGCGCCGGGACAGGGGGCCTTCAAGAGACCCAGTACTTC. Combining the CDR3 with reference TRBV9 and TRBJ2-5 gives the whole variable domain DSGVTQTPKHLITATGQRVTLRCSPRSGDLSVYWYQQSLDQGLQFLIQYYNGEERAKGNILERFSAQQFPDLHSELNLSSLELGDSALYFCASSAGTGGLQETQYFGPGTRLLVL.

The V gene is TRBV13, the J gene TRBJ2-7; D unresolved. This CDR3 has 15 residues. Per germline, CDR1 PRHDT and CDR2 FYEKMQ (reference sequence). V was clipped by 0 bases and J by 6 bases, with 15 bases between them. In nucleotides, the CDR3 is TGTGCCAGCAGCTTAGGCCCGGCCAGCGTGACCGAGCAGTACTTC. It is translated as CASSLGPASVTEQYF. Full variable domain (outside the CDR3, taken from reference TRBV13 and TRBJ2-7): AAGVIQSPRHLIKEKRETATLKCYPIPRHDTVYWYQQGPGQDPQFLISFYEKMQSDKGSIPDRFSAQQFSDYHSELNMSSLELGDSALYFCASSLGPASVTEQYFGPGTRLTVT.

J is TRBJ1-4 and V is TRBV5-4, with D possibly being TRBD1 (5 bases). The V end was cut by 4 bases, the J end by 8 bases, with 15 bases between. The germline V gene has CDR1 SGHNT and CDR2 YYREEE (reference sequence). This CDR3 comprises 14 residues. CDR3: CASSPRGGGEKLFF. The CDR3 nucleotides are TGTGCCAGCAGCCCCCGGGGGGGTGGCGAAAAACTGTTTTTT.

V is TRBV5-5 and J is TRBJ2-7; TRBD1 is a possible D gene (5 bases). Trimming removed 1 base at V and 5 bases at J, with 10 bases between. This CDR3 spans 13 amino acids. Germline loops: CDR1 SGHKS, CDR2 YYEKEE (reference sequence). The CDR3 DNA reads as TGTGCCAGCAGCTTGAGGGGTTCCGACGAGCAGTACTTC. Amino acids: CASSLRGSDEQYF.

The gene calls are TRBV27 and TRBJ1-1; D not resolved. CDR1 and CDR2 from the germline V gene are MNHEY and SMNVEV (reference sequence). V gave up 6 bases and J gave up 1 base, with 9 bases separating them. The CDR3 totals 13 residues. Written as DNA, the CDR3 is TGTGCCAGCAGCGCGACAAGGAACACTGAAGCTTTCTTT. This translates into CASSATRNTEAFF.

The chain combines TRBV3-1 (or the pseudogene TRBV3-2) with TRBJ2-1; 8 bases are a match to TRBD2. Germline loops: CDR1 LGHDT, CDR2 YNNKEL (reference sequence). There are 22 residues in the CDR3. The trim removed 4 bases at V and 0 bases at J, leaving 23 bases unmatched. DNA of the CDR3: TGTGCCAGCAGCCCCGGCGTAGGGGCGGGAGGTCCAACGAGGAGCTCCTACAATGAGCAGTTCTTC. Protein: CASSPGVGAGGPTRSSYNEQFF.

This rearrangement joins TRBV9 to TRBJ2-7, with D perhaps TRBD1 (6 bases). Trimming shortened V by 3 bases and J by 5 bases, and 21 bases separated the two germline ends. Germline V gene data show CDR1 as SGDLS and CDR2 as YYNGEE. The CDR3 has 16 amino acids. The CDR3 nucleotides read TGTGCCAGCAGCGAGGGTGCGACGGCAGGGGTGCACGAGCAGTACTTC. As protein: CASSEGATAGVHEQYF.

The chain uses TRBV5-8 and TRBJ1-5; 9 bases line up with TRBD1. CDR1 SGHTS and CDR2 YDEGEE come from the germline V gene. The junction had 3 bases not matched to a gene; V was cut back by 5 bases and J by 3 bases. This CDR3 is built from 14 residues. CDR3 bases: TGTGCCAGCAGTACAGGGGGCCACAATCAGCCCCAGCATTTT. Amino acid sequence: CASSTGGHNQPQHF.

V usage is TRBV28 and J usage is TRBJ2-5; 16 bases match TRBD2. Looked up from germline, CDR1 is MDHEN and CDR2 is SYDVKM. The CDR3 contains 17 residues. J was trimmed by 5 bases and V by 5 bases; bases with no gene match: 8. CDR3: CASSPGLAGGRKETQYF. DNA for the CDR3: TGTGCCAGCAGTCCGGGACTAGCGGGAGGGAGGAAGGAGACCCAGTACTTC.

The rearrangement links TRBV28 to TRBJ2-5, with no clear D. CDR3 length: 11 amino acids. Per the germline V gene, CDR1 is MDHEN and CDR2 is SYDVKM. Trimming pared 5 bases from V and 4 bases from J, leaving 5 bases between. CDR3 loop: CASSVRETQYF. The CDR3 DNA reads as TGTGCCAGCAGTGTGAGAGAGACCCAGTACTTC.

For the CDR3, the DNA is TGTGCCAGCAGGAAATCGGGACGGGGGACTGAAGCTTTCTTT. It translates to CASRKSGRGTEAFF. The chain has TRBV6-5 and TRBJ1-1; a possible D gene is TRBD1 (5 bases). Looked up from germline, CDR1 is MNHEY and CDR2 is SVGAGI. The CDR3 sequence is 14 residues long. V dropped 6 bases and J dropped 5 bases, with 16 bases sitting between them.

CDR3 sequence reads: CASSDRQGRRTEAFF. CDR3 nucleotide sequence: TGTGCCAGTAGTGACAGACAGGGCCGGAGGACTGAAGCTTTCTTT. The rearrangement uses TRBV19 and TRBJ1-1; TRBD1 matches 7 bases. CDR3 length: 15 residues. The V gene end was trimmed by 5 bases and the J gene end by 5 bases; junction bases not matched to a gene: 11. CDR1 is LNHDA and CDR2 is SQIVND in the germline V gene (reference sequence).

The rearrangement joins TRBV28 to TRBJ1-6, with 7 positions matching TRBD1. The CDR3 length is 19 residues. With V trimmed by 5 bases and J by 0 bases, 13 bases remained unmatched. Germline CDR1 and CDR2: MDHEN and SYDVKM. CDR3 loop: CASSPLGQTISSYNSPLHF. Written as DNA, the CDR3 is TGTGCCAGCAGTCCACTGGGACAGACGATAAGCTCCTATAATTCACCCCTCCACTTT.

The chain couples TRBV11-2 to TRBJ1-3; unclear D gene. CDR3 length equals 16 residues. Germline lookup yields CDR1 SGHAT and CDR2 FQNNGV. V was shortened by 5 bases and J by 4 bases, with 18 bases between the two germline ends. The CDR3 reads CASSLVGPTLGNTIYF. For the CDR3, the DNA is TGTGCCAGCAGCCTAGTTGGGCCGACCTTAGGAAACACCATATATTTT.

In nucleotides, the CDR3 is TGTGCCAGCAGTATATTAGCGGGAGGCGCCAATGAGCAGTTCTTC. Encoded protein: CASSILAGGANEQFF. The V call is TRBV28, the J call TRBJ2-1; 10 bases are shared with TRBD2. Losses at the gene ends were 5 bases for V and 6 bases for J; bases not matched to a gene: 7. The CDR3 is 15 residues long. Germline V gives CDR1 MDHEN, CDR2 SYDVKM.

The chain employs TRBV15 and TRBJ2-1; D call uncertain. Germline V lookup: CDR1 LNHNV, CDR2 YYDKDF (reference sequence). Trimming pared 5 bases from V and 7 bases from J, leaving 9 bases between. The CDR3 contains 12 residues. The CDR3: CATSLLRNEQFF. The CDR3 coding sequence is TGTGCCACCAGCCTACTCCGGAATGAGCAGTTCTTC. Full variable domain (missing parts from reference TRBV15 and TRBJ2-1): DAMVIQNPRYQVTQFGKPVTLSCSQTLNHNVMYWYQQKSSQAPKLLFHYYDKDFNNEADTPDNFQSRRPNTSFCFLDIRSPGLGDTAMYLCATSLLRNEQFFGPGTRLTVL.

The chain recombines TRBV7-2 with TRBJ2-7, with 7 bases identical to TRBD2. The ends lost 1 base at V and 4 bases at J; junction bases unmatched: 4. Looked up from germline, CDR1 is SGHTA and CDR2 is FQGNSA. There are 14 residues in the CDR3. The CDR3 DNA reads as TGTGCCAGCAGCTTAGATGACGGGAGGTACGAGCAGTACTTC. Translating gives CASSLDDGRYEQYF.

The chain uses TRBV25-1 and TRBJ2-3; maybe TRBD2 (6 bases). V lost 1 base, J lost 3 bases, and 17 bases lay in between. From germline, CDR1 is MGHDK and CDR2 SYGVNS. The CDR3 runs to 17 residues. CDR3 DNA: TGTGCCAGCAGTGAATGGGCCCCGGGAGAGGGAACAGATACGCAGTATTTT. Its translation is CASSEWAPGEGTDTQYF.

The rearrangement joins TRBV19 to TRBJ2-5, with 8 bases identical to TRBD1. Germline trimming cut 6 bases from V and 5 bases from J; bases unmatched to any gene: 5. The CDR3 loop spans 13 amino acids. From germline, CDR1 is LNHDA and CDR2 SQIVND (reference sequence). In nucleotides, the CDR3 is TGTGCCAGTAGCGGACAGGGATCGGAGACCCAGTACTTC. Its translation: CASSGQGSETQYF.

The V call is TRBV27, the J call TRBJ1-1; possibly TRBD1 for D (5 bases). The CDR3 covers 13 residues. The ends were cut back, 7 bases at V and 1 base at J, with 10 bases in the middle. In germline, CDR1 is MNHEY, CDR2 SMNVEV (reference sequence). For the CDR3, the DNA is TGTGCCAGCAATAACAGGAGGAACACTGAAGCTTTCTTT. This codes for CASNNRRNTEAFF.

The genes are TRBV7-9 and TRBJ1-2; D uncertain. The germline V and J ends were trimmed by 2 bases and 11 bases, with 12 bases remaining between them. Germline CDR1 is SEHNR and CDR2 is FQNEAQ (reference sequence). This CDR3 is 12 amino acids long. The DNA for the CDR3 is TGTGCCAGCAGCTTACCGGAGGATCCTTACACCTTC. It yields the protein CASSLPEDPYTF.

The V gene is TRBV7-9, the J gene TRBJ2-2; 7 bases are shared with TRBD1. The CDR3 extends over 16 amino acids. CDR1 and CDR2 (germline): SEHNR, FQNEAQ (reference sequence). V trimming: 1 base; J trimming: 7 bases; junction bases outside the gene matches: 9. The CDR3 sequence is CASSLGGTAKGGELFF. The CDR3 nucleotides read TGTGCCAGCAGCTTAGGTGGGACAGCAAAGGGCGGGGAGCTGTTTTTT.

This clone turned up a few times. V is TRBV3-1 (or the pseudogene TRBV3-2) and J is TRBJ2-7, with 11 bases that match TRBD2. The CDR3 totals 15 residues. Germline V lookup: CDR1 LGHDT, CDR2 YNNKEL (reference sequence). V shed 4 bases, J shed 3 bases, and the junction held 5 bases outside the gene matches. DNA for the CDR3: TGTGCCAGCAGCCGCCCGACTAGCGGGATCTACGAGCAGTACTTC. Protein: CASSRPTSGIYEQYF.

This sequence joins TRBV19 and TRBJ2-7; possible D gene TRBD1, 6 bases. Trimming pared 5 bases from V and 0 bases from J, leaving 14 bases between. Germline V gene data show CDR1 as LNHDA and CDR2 as SQIVND (reference sequence). The CDR3 covers 15 residues. The CDR3 loop is CASSGQSVISYEQYF. The CDR3 coding sequence is TGTGCCAGTAGTGGACAGTCCGTAATCTCCTACGAGCAGTACTTC.

The genes are TRBV6-5 and TRBJ2-3, with a weak D call TRBD1 (6 bases). The germline V gene has CDR1 MNHEY and CDR2 SVGAGI. This CDR3 has 12 residues. Trimming removed 6 bases at V and 4 bases at J, with 8 bases between. The DNA for the CDR3 is TGTGCCAGCAGGCAGGGGCCAGATACGCAGTATTTT. It is translated as CASRQGPDTQYF.

The chain recombines TRBV20-1 with TRBJ2-2, with D possibly being TRBD1 (6 bases). V lost 3 bases and J 2 bases, leaving 16 bases between the germline ends. The germline V gene encodes CDR1 DFQATT and CDR2 SNEGSKA (reference sequence). The CDR3 loop spans 16 amino acids. CDR3 residues: CSASLSGRGNTGELFF. In DNA, the CDR3 is TGCAGTGCTAGTTTGTCGGGCAGGGGAAACACCGGGGAGCTGTTTTTT.

The rearrangement uses TRBV7-2 and TRBJ2-3; no reliable D call. The CDR3 has 12 residues. Germline-derived CDR1 and CDR2 are SGHTA and FQGNSA. Trimming cost V 1 base and J 5 bases, with 4 bases left between them. The chain's CDR3 is CASSLGIDTQYF. The CDR3 DNA is TGTGCCAGCAGCTTAGGTATAGATACGCAGTATTTT. Drawing the rest from reference TRBV7-2 and TRBJ2-3, the complete variable domain is GAGVSQSPSNKVTEKGKDVELRCDPISGHTALYWYRQSLGQGLEFLIYFQGNSAPDKSGLPSDRFSAERTGGSVSTLTIQRTQQEDSAVYLCASSLGIDTQYFGPGTRLTVL.

This clone was counted only a few times. The V call is TRBV5-4, the J call TRBJ2-7, with TRBD2 as a possible D gene (6 bases). This CDR3 is built from 14 residues. Germline CDR1 SGHNT, CDR2 YYREEE (reference sequence). Trimming took off 4 bases at V and 6 bases at J, with 17 bases between the two ends. For the CDR3, the DNA is TGTGCCAGCAGCCCACAAAGGCTAGCGCTCGAGCAGTACTTC. Its protein product is CASSPQRLALEQYF.

The gene calls are TRBV30 and TRBJ2-7; TRBD2 might be the D (6 bases). The CDR3 has 12 residues. Per the germline V gene, CDR1 is GTSNPN and CDR2 is SVGIG (reference sequence). Trimming pared 2 bases from V and 2 bases from J, leaving 7 bases between. The CDR3 sequence is CAWSRGTYEQYF. The CDR3 bases are TGTGCCTGGAGTCGGGGGACCTACGAGCAGTACTTC.